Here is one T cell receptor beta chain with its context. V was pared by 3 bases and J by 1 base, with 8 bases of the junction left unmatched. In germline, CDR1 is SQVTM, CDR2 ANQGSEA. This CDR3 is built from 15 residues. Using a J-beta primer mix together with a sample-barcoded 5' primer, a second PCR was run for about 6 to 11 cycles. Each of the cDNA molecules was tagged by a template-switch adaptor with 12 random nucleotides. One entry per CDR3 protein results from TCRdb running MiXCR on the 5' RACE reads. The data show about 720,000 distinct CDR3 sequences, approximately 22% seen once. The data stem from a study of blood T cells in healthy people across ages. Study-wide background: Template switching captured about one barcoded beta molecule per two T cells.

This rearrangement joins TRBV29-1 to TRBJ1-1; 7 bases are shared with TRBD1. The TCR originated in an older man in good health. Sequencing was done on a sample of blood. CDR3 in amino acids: CSVDAADRANTEAFF. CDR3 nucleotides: TGCAGCGTTGATGCCGCTGACAGGGCGAACACTGAAGCTTTCTTT.